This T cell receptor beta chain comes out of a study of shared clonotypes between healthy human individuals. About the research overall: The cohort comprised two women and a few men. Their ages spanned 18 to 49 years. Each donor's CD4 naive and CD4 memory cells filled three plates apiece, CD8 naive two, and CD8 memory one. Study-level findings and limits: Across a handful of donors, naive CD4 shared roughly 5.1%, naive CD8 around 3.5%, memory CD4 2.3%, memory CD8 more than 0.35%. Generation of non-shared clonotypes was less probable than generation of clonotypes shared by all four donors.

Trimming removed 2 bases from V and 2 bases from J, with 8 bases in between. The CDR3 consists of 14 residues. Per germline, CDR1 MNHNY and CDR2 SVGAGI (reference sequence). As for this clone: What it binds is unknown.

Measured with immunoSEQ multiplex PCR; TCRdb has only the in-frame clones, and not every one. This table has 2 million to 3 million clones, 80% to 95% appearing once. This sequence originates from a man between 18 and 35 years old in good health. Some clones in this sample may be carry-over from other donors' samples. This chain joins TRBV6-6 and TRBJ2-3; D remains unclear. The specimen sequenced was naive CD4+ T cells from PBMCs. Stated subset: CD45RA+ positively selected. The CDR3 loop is CASSYGQFTDTQYF. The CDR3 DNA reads TGTGCCAGCAGTTACGGGCAGTTCACAGATACGCAGTATTTT.